This TCR beta chain was captured in a study of CD8+ T cells in alopecia areata. In the case of this clone: Its antigen is unknown.

CDR1 SQVTM and CDR2 ANQGSEA come from the germline V gene. This CDR3 region has 13 residues. V gave up 5 bases and J gave up 6 bases, with 11 bases separating them. Researchers took lesional scalp punch biopsies and peripheral blood from people who were alopecia areata patients. Study-wide results and limits: Sequencing of scalp samples also captures resident alphabeta T cells of normal skin. Lesional tissue from the scalp (especially in alopecia totalis/universalis) showed higher clonality than normal scalp.

It was cDNA, reverse transcribed from extracted RNA, that served as the sequencing template. Repertoires were generated with immunoSEQ multiplex PCR, while TCRdb's copy carries only in-frame clones and drops some. The sample holds 65,000 to 100,000 clones, 51% seen once. This rearrangement joins TRBV29-1 to TRBJ1-6, with unresolved D. The source material was NKG2D-high CD8+ T cells sorted from blood. This TCR was recovered from a human donor with alopecia areata. CDR3 DNA: TGCAGCGTTCCAGGCAGTTCTAATTCACCCCTCCACTTT. It encodes CSVPGSSNSPLHF. Full variable domain (rest looked up from reference TRBV29-1 and TRBJ1-6): SAVISQKPSRDICQRGTSLTIQCQVDSQVTMMFWYRQQPGQSLTLIATANQGSEATYESGFVIDKFPISRPNLTFSTLTVSNMSPEDSSIYLCSVPGSSNSPLHFGNGTRLTVT.